One T cell receptor beta chain is described in this entry. Original methodology: Reference gene primers were amplified, and this amplification served to estimate nucleated cell counts. Sequencing was performed with immunoSEQ multiplex PCR; in TCRdb, only in-frame clones are kept and a portion is missing. The V and J calls and clone size were taken over from that table, and D and trimming were inferred from the DNA. This table has 360,000 or so clones, nearly 90% appearing once. This CDR3 contains 15 residues. J was trimmed by 4 bases and V by 2 bases; bases with no gene match: 8. Germline loops: CDR1 PRHDT, CDR2 FYEKMQ (reference sequence). Donors in Cohort 3 counted as recovered after two negative PCRs, clearance, or symptom resolution. The source of the sample is a study of blood T cell repertoires in COVID-19. Study-wide context: PBMCs, B-cell-depleted T cells, or T cells were the source of the cDNA or gDNA that made up the material.

The TCR originated in a woman in her thirties who had recovered from COVID-19. The sequenced sample was PBMCs or T cells enriched from blood (not recorded which). The chain combines TRBV13 with TRBJ2-7; 7 positions agree with TRBD2. CDR3 in amino acids: CASSLYGEGLYEQYF. CDR3 DNA sequence: TGTGCCAGCAGCTTATATGGGGAGGGCCTGTACGAGCAGTACTTC. The whole variable domain, remainder taken from reference TRBV13 and TRBJ2-7, is AAGVIQSPRHLIKEKRETATLKCYPIPRHDTVYWYQQGPGQDPQFLISFYEKMQSDKGSIPDRFSAQQFSDYHSELNMSSLELGDSALYFCASSLYGEGLYEQYFGPGTRLTVT.